The rows below give T cell receptor beta chains drawn from one sample of a study of blood T cell repertoires in COVID-19. Profiled with immunoSEQ multiplex PCR; TCRdb holds only in-frame clones, not every one. The repertoire consists of 15,000 to 20,000 clones, with about four fifths occurring once and the leading ten covering approximately 26%. The sequencing input was peripheral blood. These receptor sequences come from a woman in her 70s with active COVID-19. The CDR3 runs from the conserved cysteine through the conserved F or W. Each record gives: J gene, clone size, D gene, V gene, CDR3 protein, CDR3 DNA. D genes are given only for firm matches. Not all rows give a size; the values are once, few, many and, for expanded clones, a class.

>TRBJ1-6|-|-|TRBV7-9
CASSLDRQEDSPLHF
TGTGCCAGCAGCTTAGACCGGCAGGAGGATTCACCCCTCCACTTT
>TRBJ2-2|-|TRBD2|TRBV11-3
CASSTLTSGTGELFF
TGTGCCAGCAGCACCTTGACTAGCGGAACCGGGGAGCTGTTTTTT
>TRBJ2-3|-|-|TRBV27
CASSIRGGPGDTQYF
TGTGCCAGCAGTATCAGGGGCGGCCCGGGAGATACGCAGTATTTT
>TRBJ2-3|-|-|TRBV9
CASSVYGSPDTQYF
TGTGCCAGCAGCGTATACGGGAGCCCAGATACGCAGTATTTT
>TRBJ1-6|-|-|TRBV7-9
CATRGGEAAPLHF
TGTGCCACCCGGGGCGGGGAGGCAGCACCCCTCCACTTT
>TRBJ2-1|-|TRBD2|TRBV7-9
CASSLVGTSYNEQFF
TGTGCCAGCAGCTTAGTGGGGACTAGCTACAATGAGCAGTTCTTC
>TRBJ2-7|medium-sized|-|TRBV29-1
CSVEGGNLYEQYF
TGCAGCGTTGAGGGGGGAAACCTCTACGAGCAGTACTTC
>TRBJ2-1|once|TRBD2|TRBV19
CASRDHGGAYNEQFF
TGTGCCAGTAGGGACCACGGGGGGGCCTACAATGAGCAGTTCTTC
>TRBJ2-2|-|-|TRBV27
CASSTPSGGGTGELFF
TGTGCCAGCAGTACTCCCTCAGGGGGAGGCACCGGGGAGCTGTTTTTT
>TRBJ2-7|-|-|TRBV19
CATSLTSDSSYEQYF
TGTGCCACCTCTTTAACATCGGACAGCTCCTACGAGCAGTACTTC
>TRBJ2-7|-|TRBD2|TRBV5-1
CASFRSAGAEQYF
TGCGCCAGCTTTCGATCAGCGGGAGCCGAGCAGTACTTC
>TRBJ1-4|-|-|TRBV4-1
CASSQDPGLRNEKLFF
TGCGCCAGCAGCCAAGATCCAGGCCTGAGAAATGAAAAACTGTTTTTT
>TRBJ2-5|-|TRBD1|TRBV9
CASSVEGQAAKAQYF
TGTGCCAGCAGCGTAGAAGGACAGGCCGCCAAGGCCCAGTACTTC
>TRBJ2-7|-|-|TRBV13
CAAGTGESGEQYF
TGTGCCGCCGGGACTGGGGAGTCCGGCGAGCAGTACTTC
>TRBJ2-7|-|-|TRBV20-1
CSAGPGPQYF
TGCAGTGCTGGGCCTGGCCCTCAGTACTTC
>TRBJ2-1|-|-|TRBV3-1/TRBV3-2
CASSHPMRDARVGEQFF
TGTGCCAGCAGCCACCCGATGCGGGACGCTCGCGTGGGTGAGCAGTTCTTC
>TRBJ2-2|-|TRBD1|TRBV7-3
CASSSDRGRSGGELFF
TGTGCCAGCAGCTCGGACAGGGGGCGAAGTGGCGGGGAGCTGTTTTTT
>TRBJ1-1|-|-|TRBV27
CASSLSPLAGLAFF
TGTGCCAGCAGTTTGAGTCCTTTAGCGGGTTTGGCTTTCTTT
>TRBJ2-7|-|-|TRBV27
CASSFSSSYEQYF
TGTGCCAGCAGTTTCTCCAGCTCCTACGAGCAGTACTTC
>TRBJ2-7|-|TRBD1|TRBV2
CASSPGTGFHEQYF
TGTGCCAGCAGTCCCGGGACAGGGTTCCACGAGCAGTACTTC
>TRBJ2-7|-|-|TRBV5-1
CASSLGSQRYEQYF
TGCGCCAGCAGCTTGGGCAGCCAGCGCTACGAGCAGTACTTC
>TRBJ2-3|once|TRBD2|TRBV2
CASTLAVSTDTQYF
TGTGCCAGCACCCTAGCGGTTAGCACAGATACGCAGTATTTT
>TRBJ2-2|-|-|TRBV7-9
CASSLGYQGGTGELFF
TGTGCCAGCAGCTTAGGGTATCAGGGTGGCACCGGGGAGCTGTTTTTT
>TRBJ1-2|few|TRBD1|TRBV11-2
CASTPIDRENGYTF
TGTGCCAGCACCCCTATTGACAGGGAGAATGGCTACACCTTC
>TRBJ1-5|-|-|TRBV5-6
CASSLGYRVNQPQHF
TGTGCCAGCAGCTTGGGGTACAGGGTCAATCAGCCCCAGCATTTT
>TRBJ2-3|-|-|TRBV28
CASSREDTQYF
TGTGCCAGCAGTCGGGAGGATACGCAGTATTTT
>TRBJ2-7|-|TRBD2|TRBV4-2
CASSQEVPGLVPSEQYF
TGTGCCAGCAGCCAAGAAGTCCCGGGACTAGTTCCTTCCGAGCAGTACTTC
>TRBJ1-2|-|-|TRBV28
CASSPPEAEANYGYTF
TGTGCCAGCAGTCCTCCTGAAGCGGAAGCTAACTATGGCTACACCTTC
>TRBJ1-1|-|-|TRBV6-5
CASSLRAWGTEAFF
TGTGCCAGCAGTTTGAGGGCCTGGGGCACTGAAGCTTTCTTT
>TRBJ2-6|once|TRBD1|TRBV6-2/TRBV6-3
CASSRTGLSGANVLTF
TGTGCCAGCAGCCGGACAGGCCTCTCTGGGGCCAACGTCCTGACTTTC
>TRBJ2-7|once|-|TRBV28
CASSPGGPSYEQYF
TGTGCCAGCAGCCCCGGCGGGCCCTCCTACGAGCAGTACTTC
>TRBJ2-3|-|-|TRBV5-1
CASGRGSTDTQYF
TGCGCCAGCGGAAGGGGGAGCACAGATACGCAGTATTTT
>TRBJ2-4|-|-|TRBV27
CASTLNRDLKNIQYF
TGTGCCAGCACCCTAAACAGGGACCTAAAAAACATTCAGTACTTC
>TRBJ2-7|few|TRBD2|TRBV3-1/TRBV3-2
CASSQNPGGPYEQYF
TGTGCCAGCAGCCAGAACCCGGGAGGACCCTACGAGCAGTACTTC
>TRBJ2-7|-|TRBD1|TRBV11-2
CASSGQVSYEQYF
TGTGCCAGCAGCGGACAGGTTTCCTACGAGCAGTACTTC
>TRBJ2-1|-|-|TRBV29-1
CSVEVEPGGNEQFF
TGCAGCGTTGAGGTGGAGCCCGGAGGAAATGAGCAGTTCTTC
>TRBJ2-5|-|-|TRBV19
CASRDRSLETQYF
TGTGCCAGTAGAGACAGGTCGTTAGAGACCCAGTACTTC
>TRBJ2-3|-|TRBD1|TRBV2
CASRGTDPTDTQYF
TGTGCCAGCAGAGGGACAGATCCCACAGATACGCAGTATTTT
>TRBJ1-2|-|-|TRBV6-5
CASSPKEGRNYGYTF
TGTGCCAGCAGTCCCAAGGAGGGTCGGAACTATGGCTACACCTTC
>TRBJ1-4|-|-|TRBV19
CASSSPSSGLFF
TGTGCCAGTAGTTCCCCCTCCTCGGGGCTGTTTTTT
>TRBJ2-1|few|TRBD2|TRBV27
CASVGGGPVVSSYNEQFF
TGTGCCAGCGTTGGGGGAGGGCCGGTAGTGAGCTCCTACAATGAGCAGTTCTTC
>TRBJ1-5|-|-|TRBV6-1
CASSEERRQPQHF
TGTGCCAGCAGTGAAGAGCGGAGGCAGCCCCAGCATTTT
>TRBJ1-5|-|-|TRBV11-2
CASSPDTRQPQHF
TGTGCCAGCAGCCCCGATACGAGGCAGCCCCAGCATTTT
>TRBJ2-1|-|-|TRBV11-3
CASSLGQPSSYNEQFF
TGTGCCAGCAGCTTAGGACAGCCGAGCTCCTACAATGAGCAGTTCTTC
>TRBJ1-5|-|TRBD1|TRBV5-1
CASSLGDRVSGNQPQHF
TGCGCCAGCAGCTTGGGGGACAGGGTTTCGGGCAATCAGCCCCAGCATTTT
>TRBJ1-4|-|TRBD1|TRBV7-9
CASSRDRGATNEKLFF
TGTGCCAGCAGCCGGGACAGGGGAGCAACTAATGAAAAACTGTTTTTT
>TRBJ2-3|-|-|TRBV6-2/TRBV6-3
CASSAPPSAPGDTQYF
TGTGCCAGCAGTGCCCCGCCTAGCGCCCCTGGAGATACGCAGTATTTT